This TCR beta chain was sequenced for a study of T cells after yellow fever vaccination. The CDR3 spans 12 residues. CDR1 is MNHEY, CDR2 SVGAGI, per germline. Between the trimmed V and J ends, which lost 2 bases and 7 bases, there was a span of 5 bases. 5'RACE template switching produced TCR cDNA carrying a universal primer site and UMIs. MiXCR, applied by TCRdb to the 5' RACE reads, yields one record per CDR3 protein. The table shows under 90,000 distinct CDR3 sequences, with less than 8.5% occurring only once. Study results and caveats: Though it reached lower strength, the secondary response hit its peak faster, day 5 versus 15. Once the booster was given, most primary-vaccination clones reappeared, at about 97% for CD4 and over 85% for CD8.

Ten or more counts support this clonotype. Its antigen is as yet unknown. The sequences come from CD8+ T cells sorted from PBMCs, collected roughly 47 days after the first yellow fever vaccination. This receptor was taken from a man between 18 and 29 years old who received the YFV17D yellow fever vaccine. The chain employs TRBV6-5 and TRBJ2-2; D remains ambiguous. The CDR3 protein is CASSYKVGELFF. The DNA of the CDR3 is TGTGCCAGCAGTTACAAGGTCGGGGAGCTGTTTTTT.